This TCR beta chain was observed in a study of shared clonotypes between healthy human individuals. The study's findings and limits: Naive subsets generally exceeded memory subsets in estimated richness.

CDR1 is SGHRS, CDR2 YFSETQ, per germline. J was trimmed by 6 bases and V by 0 bases; bases with no gene match: 6. The CDR3 runs 15 residues. TCRdb keeps only in-frame clones here, not all; method: immunoSEQ multiplex PCR. Here the sample spans a few million clones, 85% to 95% being singletons. Concerning this clone itself: Its antigen is still unknown.

The source of this sequence is a man younger than 35 in good health. Some clones in this sample may be carry-over from other donors' samples. This chain joins TRBV5-1 and TRBJ2-1; TRBD1 matches at 7 bases. The sample taken for sequencing was naive CD4+ T cells from PBMCs. Subset described: CD45RA+ positively selected. Written as DNA, the CDR3 is TGCGCCAGCAGCTTGGCGGTGGGGACAGTCAATGAGCAGTTCTTC. This codes for CASSLAVGTVNEQFF. Full variable domain (rest looked up from reference TRBV5-1 and TRBJ2-1): KAGVTQTPRYLIKTRGQQVTLSCSPISGHRSVSWYQQTPGQGLQFLFEYFSETQRNKGNFPGRFSGRQFSNSRSEMNVSTLELGDSALYLCASSLAVGTVNEQFFGPGTRLTVL.